Below, one T cell receptor beta chain is given with its context. The record originates from a study of cytomegalovirus exposure and HLA in healthy donors. Unmatched junction bases numbered 0, after V lost 5 bases and J lost 0 bases. This CDR3 has 13 residues. Per germline, CDR1 SNHLY and CDR2 FYNNEI. The PCR ran on 60 Vbeta and 13 Jbeta primers. Some clones are missing from TCRdb's copy, which holds only in-frame ones; the method was immunoSEQ multiplex PCR. The table records under 200,000 clones, 75% to 90% of them present only once. Specimen: PBMCs. The V and J genes are TRBV2 and TRBJ2-5; 7 bases are a match to TRBD2. The TCR sequence derives from a woman between 18 and 30 years old in good health and CMV-seronegative. The CDR3 sequence is CASSSGNQETQYF. The DNA of the CDR3 is TGTGCCAGCAGTAGCGGGAACCAAGAGACCCAGTACTTC.